This TCR beta chain was documented in a study of prognosis after radiotherapy for stage I lung cancer. Findings and limits, study-wide: Following stereotactic body radiation therapy, patients who went on to develop distant metastases had lower Shannon entropy.

Ten or more counts support this clonotype. Its specificity is not known. The CDR3 is 15 residues long. Germline V CDR1 and CDR2: SQVTM, ANQGSEA. With 7 bases removed from V and 0 bases from J, the gap between germline ends came to 15 bases. None of the patients had undergone chemotherapy or radiotherapy beforehand or had any other malignancy, and each showed node-negative status on CT and PET/CT. With two time points in the design, approximately 6 milliliters of peripheral blood were drawn at each one. Starting from genomic DNA, TCR beta CDR3 was amplified through two-round multiplex PCR. With primers specific to each TRBV and TRBJ gene, the first-round PCR was performed. Amplification in the second PCR round was performed with universal primers. One entry per CDR3 protein results from TCRdb running MiXCR on the multiplex PCR reads. The sample yields approximately 35,000 distinct CDR3 sequences, less than 40% seen once.

The material was PBMCs, obtained before or after stereotactic body radiation therapy (not recorded which). This TCR came from a donor aged 50 or older with non-small cell lung cancer. The chain carries TRBV29-1 and TRBJ1-4, with a tentative D call TRBD1 (6 bases). This CDR3 reads CSARGGGATNEKLFF. The CDR3 coding sequence is TGCAGCGCAAGAGGGGGGGGTGCAACTAATGAAAAACTGTTTTTT.